The 8 T cell receptor beta chains given below trace back to one sample, sequenced in a study of breast tumors, draining lymph nodes, adjacent tissues (dated by TCRdb to 2015 to 2016). The axillary draining lymph nodes of breast cancer patients were the source of the lymph node samples. The library was produced with multiplex PCR. Sequenced using an Illumina HiSeq 2000. The public reads were reanalyzed by TCRdb: fastp trimming at Q25, MiXCR alignment, in-frame beta chains only. Rows merge per CDR3 protein into single entries with the most common DNA and genes. Across this sample there are fewer than 250,000 distinct CDR3 sequences, with roughly 32% seen only once. The ten biggest clones cover approximately 1.4% of the sample. Sequencing used axillary lymph node tissue. The origin of the receptors is a female donor with breast cancer. Some clones in this sample may be carry-over from other donors' samples.

This clonotype was picked up one time. The J gene is TRBJ2-7, the V gene TRBV9; D not certain. This CDR3 comprises 13 residues. V lost 1 base to trimming and J lost 0 bases, with 5 bases between them. The V gene's germline CDR1 is SGDLS and CDR2 YYNGEE. The CDR3 nucleotides read TGTGCCAGCAGCGTAAAAAGCTCCTACGAGCAGTACTTC. Residues: CASSVKSSYEQYF. Complete variable domain (other parts from reference TRBV9 and TRBJ2-7): DSGVTQTPKHLITATGQRVTLRCSPRSGDLSVYWYQQSLDQGLQFLIQYYNGEERAKGNILERFSAQQFPDLHSELNLSSLELGDSALYFCASSVKSSYEQYFGPGTRLTVT.

This clonotype was counted ten times or more. The chain couples TRBV6-6 to TRBJ1-6; 9 nucleotides align to TRBD1. Germline assignment: CDR1 MNHNY and CDR2 SVGAGI (reference sequence). The CDR3 sequence is 12 residues long. Trimming cost V 5 bases and J 13 bases; bases outside gene matches: 3. CDR3 region: CASSRQGVPLHF. In DNA, the CDR3 is TGTGCCAGCAGTCGACAGGGGGTGCCCCTCCACTTT.

This clonotype was recorded at least ten times. The chain joins TRBV5-8 to TRBJ1-2; possibly TRBD1 for D (5 bases). The ends were cut back, 4 bases at V and 4 bases at J, with 17 bases in the middle. Looked up from germline, CDR1 is SGHTS and CDR2 is YDEGEE. The CDR3 consists of 15 residues. The CDR3 DNA sequence: TGTGCCAGCAGCCTAGAGGGGCGAAAGGGCTATGGCTACACCTTC. Protein product: CASSLEGRKGYGYTF.

In regard to this clonotype: An end of the junction does not agree with germline; a read error may underlie this. The chain has TRBV28 and TRBJ1-5; 11 bases align to TRBD1. CDR1 and CDR2 from the germline V gene are MDHEN and SYDVKM. The CDR3 sequence is 17 residues long. In nucleotides, the CDR3 is TGTGCCAGCAGTTTCAGACGGGACAGGGGGGACAATCAGCCCCAGCGTTTT. It translates to CASSFRRDRGDNQPQRF.

Comment on this clonotype: This may stem from a read error, because a much larger clone lies one nucleotide away. The CDR3 loop is CASSYIRRGREGHHTQYF. CDR3 DNA sequence: TGTGCCAGCAGCTACATCCGGCGGGGGCGGGAGGGCCATCATACGCAGTATTTT. The rearrangement uses TRBV7-3 and TRBJ2-3; 9 nucleotides match TRBD2. The CDR3 contains 18 residues. With V trimmed by 4 bases and J by 7 bases, 18 bases remained unmatched. Looked up from germline, CDR1 is SGHTA and CDR2 is FQGTGA.

A remark on this clonotype: A read error may explain this, as a much larger clone is one base away. CDR3 in amino acids: CASSPRLGDLYEQHF. Written as DNA, the CDR3 is TGTGCCAGCAGCCCACGACTAGGGGACCTCTACGAGCAGCACTTC. V and J are TRBV7-9 and TRBJ2-7; D possibly corresponds to TRBD2 (6 bases). The CDR3 has 15 residues. From germline, CDR1 is SEHNR and CDR2 FQNEAQ (reference sequence). Using reference TRBV7-9 and TRBJ2-7 for the parts outside the CDR3, the full variable domain is DTGVSQNPRHKITKRGQNVTFRCDPISEHNRLYWYRQTLGQGPEFLTYFQNEAQLEKSRLLSDRFSAERPKGSFSTLEIQRTEQGDSAMYLCASSPRLGDLYEQHFGPGTRLTVT.

This clonotype was recorded at least ten times. J is TRBJ2-7 and V is TRBV10-3; maybe TRBD1 (6 bases). Trimming stripped 3 bases from V and 5 bases from J, with 8 bases between. CDR3 length equals 12 residues. The germline V gene has CDR1 ENHRY and CDR2 SYGVKD. Here the CDR3 reads CAISDRGDEQYF. The CDR3 bases are TGTGCCATCAGTGACAGGGGCGACGAGCAGTACTTC.

DNA for the CDR3: TGCAGCGTTGAAGGGACAGGGACCTACAATGAGCAGTTCTTC. Protein: CSVEGTGTYNEQFF. The chain links TRBV29-1 to TRBJ2-1; 8 nucleotides agree with TRBD1. V shed 1 base and J 2 bases; nucleotides not matched to a gene: 1. This CDR3 is built from 14 residues. Germline CDR1 SQVTM, CDR2 ANQGSEA.